The rows below give T cell receptor beta chains drawn from one sample of a study of T cell responses to AZD1222 COVID-19 vaccine. Sequencing was performed with immunoSEQ multiplex PCR; in TCRdb, only in-frame clones are kept and a portion is missing. In the table there are roughly 160,000 clones, around 90% of which are singletons. The sequences come from peripheral blood, collected on day 0 of MenACWY control vaccination. These receptors originate from an adult in good health. Both conserved end residues are part of each CDR3. D genes are given only for firm matches. A row's size may be missing; if present it is once, few, many or a size class.

clone_size j_call v_call d_call cdr3_aa cdr3_nt
- TRBJ1-1 TRBV28 TRBD1 CASSPRTGWDTEAFF TGTGCCAGCAGTCCCCGGACAGGTTGGGACACTGAAGCTTTCTTT
- TRBJ2-1 TRBV13 TRBD2 CASSRGLDPNEQFF TGTGCCAGCAGCCGTGGACTAGACCCCAATGAGCAGTTCTTC
- TRBJ2-5 TRBV27 TRBD1 CASSPLDRGPKTQYF TGTGCCAGCAGTCCGCTAGACAGGGGGCCAAAGACCCAGTACTTC
- TRBJ2-1 TRBV5-4 TRBD2 CASSLWTSGSNEQFF TGTGCCAGCAGCTTGTGGACTAGCGGGAGTAATGAGCAGTTCTTC
- TRBJ2-7 TRBV9 TRBD2 CASSERLADEQYF TGTGCCAGCAGCGAAAGACTAGCGGACGAGCAGTACTTC
- TRBJ1-2 TRBV24-1 TRBD1 CATRTGEGGYTF TGTGCCACCAGGACAGGGGAGGGTGGCTACACCTTC
once TRBJ2-2 TRBV27 - CASSLGFGELFF TGTGCCAGCAGCCTGGGGTTCGGGGAGCTGTTTTTT
- TRBJ1-2 TRBV18 TRBD1 CASSEGQFDNYGYTF TGTGCCAGCTCCGAGGGACAGTTTGACAACTATGGCTACACCTTC
- TRBJ2-7 TRBV29-1 - CSVGSIGEQYF TGCAGCGTAGGGTCGATCGGGGAGCAGTACTTC
- TRBJ1-3 TRBV9 - CASTSLGSGRNTIYF TGTGCCAGCACCTCTCTGGGTTCCGGGAGAAACACCATATATTTT
- TRBJ1-5 TRBV28 - CATRGQGGNQPQHF TGTGCCACCCGGGGCCAGGGAGGCAATCAGCCCCAGCATTTT
- TRBJ2-1 TRBV18 TRBD1 CASSTTGGISEQFF TGTGCCAGCTCAACGACAGGGGGAATTAGTGAGCAGTTCTTC
once TRBJ1-4 TRBV27 TRBD1 CASSLWQGEEKLFF TGTGCCAGCAGTTTATGGCAGGGGGAGGAAAAACTGTTTTTT
- TRBJ2-2 TRBV19 TRBD1 CATGLQGPTDTGELFF TGTGCCACCGGATTACAGGGGCCGACGGACACCGGGGAGCTGTTTTTT
once TRBJ2-2 TRBV19 TRBD1 CASSAQTGGAPGELFF TGTGCCAGTAGTGCCCAGACAGGGGGCGCCCCCGGGGAGCTGTTTTTT
- TRBJ2-4 TRBV28 TRBD2 CASSWTSGRENIQYF TGTGCCAGCAGTTGGACTAGCGGGAGGGAAAACATTCAGTACTTC
- TRBJ2-6 TRBV2 - CASSAGVLGANVLTF TGTGCCAGCAGTGCGGGGGTACTGGGGGCCAACGTCCTGACTTTC
- TRBJ2-7 TRBV11-2 TRBD2 CASSLEMTLAGGPSYEQYF TGTGCCAGCAGCTTAGAAATGACACTAGCGGGAGGGCCCTCCTACGAGCAGTACTTC
- TRBJ1-3 TRBV14 - CASSTGGRNTIYF TGTGCCAGCAGCACCGGGGGCCGGAACACCATATATTTT
- TRBJ1-4 TRBV9 - CASSVASPGKLFF TGTGCCAGCAGCGTAGCTTCGCCGGGGAAACTGTTTTTT
- TRBJ1-1 TRBV5-1 - CASSLDPGYTEAFF TGCGCCAGCAGCTTGGATCCAGGGTACACTGAAGCTTTCTTT
- TRBJ1-1 TRBV7-9 - CASSSTGFWNTEAFF TGTGCCAGCAGCTCGACAGGTTTTTGGAACACTGAAGCTTTCTTT
- TRBJ1-2 TRBV6-6 - CASSLLKNYGYTF TGTGCCAGCAGTTTATTAAAGAACTATGGCTACACCTTC
- TRBJ1-2 TRBV5-4 - CASSSEGGGGYTF TGTGCCAGCAGCTCCGAAGGAGGGGGTGGCTACACCTTC
- TRBJ1-1 TRBV29-1 - CSVGGADTRNTEAFF TGCAGCGTTGGAGGGGCTGACACTCGGAACACTGAAGCTTTCTTT
- TRBJ2-1 TRBV12-5 - CASGTGYEQFF TGTGCTAGTGGTACAGGGTATGAGCAGTTCTTC
- TRBJ2-1 TRBV29-1 TRBD2 CSVERAGGYNEQFF TGCAGCGTTGAGCGAGCGGGAGGCTACAATGAGCAGTTCTTC
- TRBJ2-1 TRBV19 TRBD2 CASSPGLAVYNEQFF TGTGCCAGTAGTCCGGGACTAGCGGTATACAATGAGCAGTTCTTC
- TRBJ2-1 TRBV15 - CATKANSYNEQFF TGTGCCACCAAGGCTAACTCCTACAATGAGCAGTTCTTC
- TRBJ1-3 TRBV6-5 - CASRQTASSGNTIYF TGTGCCAGCAGGCAGACAGCCAGCTCTGGAAACACCATATATTTT
- TRBJ1-2 TRBV25-1 - CASMGVWSQNYGYTF TGTGCCAGCATGGGGGTGTGGAGTCAGAACTATGGCTACACCTTC
- TRBJ1-2 TRBV28 TRBD1 CASKTGTVYGYTF TGTGCCAGCAAGACCGGGACAGTATATGGCTACACCTTC
- TRBJ1-1 TRBV3-1/TRBV3-2 - CASSQVEGRNTEAFF TGTGCCAGCAGCCAAGTGGAGGGGAGGAACACTGAAGCTTTCTTT
- TRBJ1-4 TRBV5-1 TRBD1 CASSPGQGFEKLFF TGCGCCAGCAGCCCCGGACAGGGATTTGAAAAACTGTTTTTT
- TRBJ2-2 TRBV4-1 TRBD2 CASSQDPSGSGAGELFF TGCGCCAGCAGCCAAGATCCTAGCGGGAGTGGGGCCGGGGAGCTGTTTTTT
- TRBJ2-7 TRBV13 TRBD2 CASSLEGLPYEQYF TGTGCCAGCAGCTTAGAGGGACTACCATACGAGCAGTACTTC
- TRBJ2-7 TRBV20-1 TRBD2 CSARGGYEQYF TGCAGTGCGCGGGGGGGCTACGAGCAGTACTTC